Each of the 2 T cell receptor beta chains below was sequenced from the same sample in a study of blood T cell repertoires in COVID-19. TCRdb keeps only in-frame clones here, not all; method: immunoSEQ multiplex PCR. The sample contains 79,000 or so clones, 75% to 90% of which appear only once. Input material: peripheral blood. The receptors come from a human donor in a cohort sampled during active COVID-19.

Written as DNA, the CDR3 is TGTGCCAGCAGCTTACAGGAGGACACTGAAGCTTTCTTT. This codes for CASSLQEDTEAFF. This rearrangement joins TRBV7-8 to TRBJ1-1; D gene ambiguous. The CDR3 has 13 amino acids. Germline V gene data show CDR1 as SGHVS and CDR2 as FQNEAQ. V lost 2 bases, J lost 3 bases, and 7 bases lay in between.

This chain links TRBV5-5 with TRBJ1-1; D is possibly TRBD1 (6 bases). Germline CDR1 and CDR2: SGHKS and YYEKEE (reference sequence). V lost 3 bases and J 1 base, leaving 13 bases between the germline ends. The CDR3 spans 15 residues. The CDR3 region is CASSSQGRPNTEAFF. In DNA form, the CDR3 reads TGTGCCAGCAGCTCCCAGGGGCGGCCGAACACTGAAGCTTTCTTT.